A single sample is the source of the 20 T cell receptor beta chains below, sequenced in a study of shared clonotypes between healthy human individuals. Sequenced by immunoSEQ multiplex PCR; TCRdb stores in-frame clones only, minus some. The repertoire includes roughly 2,300,000 clones, about nine tenths of them detected once, and approximately 0.39% sits in the top ten. The sequencing sample was made of naive CD4+ T cells from PBMCs. Subset meaning: CD45RA+ positively selected. The receptor source for this set is a man aged 18 to 30 in good health. Some clones in this sample may be carry-over from other donors' samples.

This chain connects TRBV10-3 to TRBJ2-1, with D perhaps TRBD2 (7 bases). V lost 7 bases, J lost 4 bases, and 17 bases lay in between. Germline assignment: CDR1 ENHRY and CDR2 SYGVKD. The CDR3 totals 15 residues. Written as DNA, the CDR3 is TGTGCCATCAAGGTGACCAGCGGGACATACAATGAGCAGTTCTTC. Translating gives CAIKVTSGTYNEQFF.

Remarks on this clone: The identical CDR3 is also encoded by other nucleotide sequences in the sample. The J gene is TRBJ1-5, the V gene TRBV15; D may be TRBD1 (5 bases). The CDR3 sequence is 15 residues long. V lost 1 base and J 0 bases, leaving 7 bases between the germline ends. From germline, CDR1 is LNHNV and CDR2 YYDKDF (reference sequence). The CDR3: CATSRGDSSNQPQHF. DNA for the CDR3: TGTGCCACCAGCAGAGGAGACAGTAGCAATCAGCCCCAGCATTTT.

V is TRBV7-3 and J is TRBJ2-2, with D possibly matching TRBD1 (5 bases). V was pared by 6 bases and J by 3 bases, with 11 bases between. This CDR3 has 14 residues. Germline assignment: CDR1 SGHTA and CDR2 FQGTGA. CDR3 amino acids: CASSRGRDTGELFF. DNA for the CDR3: TGTGCCAGCAGTAGGGGCCGGGACACCGGGGAGCTGTTTTTT.

The chain couples TRBV30 to TRBJ2-5, with TRBD1 as a possible D gene (6 bases). The V end was cut by 3 bases, the J end by 4 bases, with 15 bases between. The CDR3 consists of 14 residues. Germline V CDR1 and CDR2: GTSNPN, SVGIG (reference sequence). This CDR3 is CAWSQQGIAETQYF. The CDR3 nucleotides are TGTGCCTGGAGCCAACAGGGTATCGCAGAGACCCAGTACTTC.

The chain has TRBV6-1 and TRBJ1-4; D is ambiguous. V was pared by 3 bases and J by 8 bases, with 10 bases between. Germline V gene lookup returns CDR1 MNHNS and CDR2 SASEGT. The CDR3 totals 13 residues. CDR3 region: CASSDAGSEKLFF. CDR3 nucleotide sequence: TGTGCCAGCAGTGATGCGGGCTCCGAAAAACTGTTTTTT.

Details on this clone: This sample also contains other DNA sequences that code for the same CDR3. V is TRBV7-2 and J is TRBJ2-5; D not certain. V dropped 2 bases and J dropped 1 base, with 5 bases sitting between them. Germline assignment: CDR1 SGHTA and CDR2 FQGNSA. CDR3 length: 13 amino acids. The CDR3 DNA reads as TGTGCCAGCAGCTTAAGGACCCAAGAGACCCAGTACTTC. This codes for CASSLRTQETQYF. Complete variable domain (other parts from reference TRBV7-2 and TRBJ2-5): GAGVSQSPSNKVTEKGKDVELRCDPISGHTALYWYRQSLGQGLEFLIYFQGNSAPDKSGLPSDRFSAERTGGSVSTLTIQRTQQEDSAVYLCASSLRTQETQYFGPGTRLLVL.

CDR3 residues: CASSLGYGQRSGNTIYF. The CDR3 region has the DNA TGTGCCAGCAGCTTAGGCTACGGACAGCGCTCTGGAAACACCATATATTTT. The chain carries TRBV7-2 and TRBJ1-3, with a possible D match to TRBD1 (6 bases). The V end was cut by 1 base, the J end by 0 bases, with 13 bases between. The CDR3 is 17 amino acids. Germline V gene lookup returns CDR1 SGHTA and CDR2 FQGNSA.

The chain couples TRBV2 to TRBJ2-7; D ambiguous. CDR1 is SNHLY, CDR2 FYNNEI, per germline. CDR3 length equals 11 residues. With 7 bases removed from V and 6 bases from J, the gap between germline ends came to 10 bases. The CDR3 DNA reads TGTGCCAGCACCTGGACGGGCGAGCAGTACTTC. It yields the protein CASTWTGEQYF.

The V gene is TRBV28, the J gene TRBJ2-7; D call uncertain. The germline CDR1 and CDR2 sequences are MDHEN and SYDVKM. The CDR3 is 14 amino acids. Trimming took 5 bases from V and 0 from J, leaving 11 bases between them. The CDR3 sequence is CASSPPPVSYEQYF. The CDR3 coding sequence is TGTGCCAGCAGTCCTCCTCCGGTCTCCTACGAGCAGTACTTC.

A word on this clone: The sample contains more than one DNA sequence encoding this CDR3. The chain joins TRBV7-3 to TRBJ2-1; 9 bases are shared with TRBD2. The CDR3 spans 15 residues. Germline assignment: CDR1 SGHTA and CDR2 FQGTGA. V was pared by 2 bases and J by 5 bases, with 4 bases of the junction left unmatched. The CDR3 DNA sequence: TGTGCCAGCAGCTTAGGCCTAGCGGGGAACAATGAGCAGTTCTTC. It specifies CASSLGLAGNNEQFF.

CDR3 loop: CASSLRTSKNTGELFF. In DNA form, the CDR3 reads TGCGCCAGCAGCTTAAGGACTAGCAAAAACACCGGGGAGCTGTTTTTT. The rearrangement joins TRBV4-1 to TRBJ2-2, with TRBD2 matching 8 bases. The germline V gene encodes CDR1 MGHRA and CDR2 YSYEKL. The CDR3 is 16 residues long. J was trimmed by 2 bases and V by 5 bases; bases with no gene match: 7.

The chain carries TRBV2 and TRBJ1-1, with unresolved D. V lost 1 base and J lost 4, with 10 bases in between. The CDR3 totals 14 residues. Germline CDR1 reads SNHLY; CDR2 reads FYNNEI. CDR3 region: CASSEVYATTEAFF. The DNA for the CDR3 is TGTGCCAGCAGTGAAGTTTATGCAACCACTGAAGCTTTCTTT. The full variable domain, rest sourced from reference TRBV2 and TRBJ1-1, is EPEVTQTPSHQVTQMGQEVILRCVPISNHLYFYWYRQILGQKVEFLVSFYNNEISEKSEIFDDQFSVERPDGSNFTLKIRSTKLEDSAMYFCASSEVYATTEAFFGQGTRLTVV.

The V call is TRBV27, the J call TRBJ1-5; 7 bases fit TRBD1. This CDR3 comprises 16 residues. Germline V CDR1 and CDR2: MNHEY, SMNVEV (reference sequence). The trim removed 5 bases at V and 0 bases at J, leaving 7 bases unmatched. The DNA for the CDR3 is TGTGCCAGCAGTCTACAGGGGCGAAATAGCAATCAGCCCCAGCATTTT. This translates into CASSLQGRNSNQPQHF.

The V call is TRBV28, the J call TRBJ2-7; D may be TRBD2 (5 bases). CDR1 is MDHEN and CDR2 is SYDVKM in the germline V gene. This CDR3 region has 15 residues. The V end was cut by 5 bases, the J end by 4 bases, with 18 bases between. Here the CDR3 reads CASSPRDGDRYEQYF. The CDR3 DNA is TGTGCCAGCAGTCCCCGGGATGGGGATAGGTACGAGCAGTACTTC. Variable domain in full (rest from reference TRBV28 and TRBJ2-7): DVKVTQSSRYLVKRTGEKVFLECVQDMDHENMFWYRQDPGLGLRLIYFSYDVKMKEKGDIPEGYSVSREKKERFSLILESASTNQTSMYLCASSPRDGDRYEQYFGPGTRLTVT.

This clone is a singleton in its sample. The identical CDR3 is also encoded by other nucleotide sequences in the sample. The chain carries TRBV10-3 and TRBJ1-5; 7 bases align to TRBD1. After removal of 3 bases from V and 1 base from J, the junction contained 3 bases not matched to a gene. The CDR3 consists of 15 residues. CDR1 is ENHRY, CDR2 SYGVKD, per germline. CDR3 sequence: CAISDSRGSNQPQHF. CDR3 DNA sequence: TGTGCCATCAGTGACTCCAGGGGGAGCAATCAGCCCCAGCATTTT.

The chain couples TRBV5-1 to TRBJ2-2; tentative D call: TRBD1 (7 bases). The germline CDR1 and CDR2 sequences are SGHRS and YFSETQ. CDR3 length equals 15 residues. V was pared by 5 bases and J by 0 bases, with 11 bases between. The CDR3 here is CASRARGANTGELFF. The CDR3 nucleotides read TGCGCCAGCAGGGCCAGGGGGGCGAACACCGGGGAGCTGTTTTTT.

The chain is built from TRBV6-1 and TRBJ2-7; D gene uncertain. CDR1 is MNHNS, CDR2 SASEGT, per germline. The V end was cut by 5 bases, the J end by 6 bases, with 14 bases between. This CDR3 region has 13 residues. The CDR3, as DNA: TGTGCCAGCAGTCCCACACGGTACCGCGAGCAGTACTTC. It yields the protein CASSPTRYREQYF.

This chain joins TRBV25-1 and TRBJ1-2, with D hard to call. CDR1 and CDR2 (germline): MGHDK, SYGVNS. Trimming took 1 base from V and 3 from J, leaving 6 bases between them. This CDR3 is 13 amino acids long. The CDR3 loop reads CASSESRDYGYTF. CDR3 in DNA: TGTGCCAGCAGTGAATCTAGGGACTATGGCTACACCTTC.

The chain couples TRBV30 to TRBJ2-2; D is undetermined. The germline V gene encodes CDR1 GTSNPN and CDR2 SVGIG (reference sequence). V was cut by 5 bases and J by 3 bases, with 4 bases left in between. This CDR3 comprises 11 residues. The CDR3 bases are TGTGCCTGGGGGGACACCGGGGAGCTGTTTTTT. Protein product: CAWGDTGELFF. Drawing the rest from reference TRBV30 and TRBJ2-2, the complete variable domain is SQTIHQWPATLVQPVGSPLSLECTVEGTSNPNLYWYRQAAGRGLQLLFYSVGIGQISSEVPQNLSASRPQDRQFILSSKKLLLSDSGFYLCAWGDTGELFFGEGSRLTVL.

The CDR3: CASSKDSNYEQYF. The CDR3 bases are TGTGCCAGCAGCAAGGACAGCAACTACGAGCAGTACTTC. The chain has TRBV6-5 and TRBJ2-7; D is perhaps TRBD1 (6 bases). This CDR3 comprises 13 residues. The germline CDR1 and CDR2 sequences are MNHEY and SVGAGI. The germline V and J ends were trimmed by 6 bases and 3 bases, with 12 bases remaining between them.